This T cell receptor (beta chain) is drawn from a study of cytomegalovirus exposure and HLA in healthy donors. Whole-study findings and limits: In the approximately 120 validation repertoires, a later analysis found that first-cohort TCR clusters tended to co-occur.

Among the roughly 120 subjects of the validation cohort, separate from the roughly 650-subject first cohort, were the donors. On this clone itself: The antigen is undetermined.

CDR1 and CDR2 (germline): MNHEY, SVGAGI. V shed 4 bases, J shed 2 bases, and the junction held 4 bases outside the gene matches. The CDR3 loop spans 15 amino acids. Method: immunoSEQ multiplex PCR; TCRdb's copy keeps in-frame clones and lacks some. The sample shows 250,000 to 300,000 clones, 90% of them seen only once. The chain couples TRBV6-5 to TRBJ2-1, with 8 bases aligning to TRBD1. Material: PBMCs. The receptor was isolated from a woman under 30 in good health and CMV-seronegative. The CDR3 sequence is CASSSTGGTYNEQFF. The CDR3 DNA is TGTGCCAGCAGTTCCACAGGGGGGACCTACAATGAGCAGTTCTTC.